This is a list of T cell receptor beta chains from one sample in a study of blood T cells in healthy people across ages. TCRdb fed the 5' RACE reads into MiXCR, producing one record per CDR3 protein. The sample has roughly 800,000 distinct CDR3 sequences; roughly 25% are singletons. These data were also reused for a study on T cells of mothers and their children.

Input material: blood. The origin of the receptors is a boy aged 5-17 years in good health. CDR3s include the opening cysteine and the closing phenylalanine or tryptophan. Each record gives: clone size, J gene, D gene, V gene, CDR3 DNA, CDR3 protein. D genes are given only for firm matches. Where a row states a size, it is once, few, many or the class of an expanded clone; other rows omit it.

>few|TRBJ2-2|TRBD1|TRBV4-3
TGCGCCAGCAGCCAAGACCGGGACAGGGTACCCGGGGAGCTGTTTTTT
CASSQDRDRVPGELFF
>.|TRBJ2-7|TRBD2|TRBV6-2/TRBV6-3
TGTGCCAGCAATTTACGGGGAGCGGGAGCCTACGAGCAGTACTTC
CASNLRGAGAYEQYF
>.|TRBJ2-3|.|TRBV7-9
TGTGCCAGCAGCTTAGCCCGGGGGCCCGCAGATACGCAGTATTTT
CASSLARGPADTQYF
>.|TRBJ2-5|.|TRBV11-2
TGTGCCAGCAGCTTAGATGGTTCCGGGGCGGAGACCCAGTACTTC
CASSLDGSGAETQYF
>.|TRBJ1-5|.|TRBV29-1
TGCAGCGTTGGCGGTTTCAATCAGCCCCAGCATTTT
CSVGGFNQPQHF
>.|TRBJ2-3|.|TRBV5-1
TGCGCCAGCAGCTTGGCCCCCTGGGATACGCAGTATTTT
CASSLAPWDTQYF
>.|TRBJ2-7|.|TRBV29-1
TGCAGCGTTGAAAGCTCCGGAGAGGGTTACGAGCAGTACTTC
CSVESSGEGYEQYF
>few|TRBJ2-7|TRBD2|TRBV6-5
TGTGCCAGCAGTTACGGGACTAGCGTCTACGAGCAGTACTTC
CASSYGTSVYEQYF
>.|TRBJ2-3|.|TRBV18
TGTGCCAGCTCACCAGAGGGAATGAGCACAGATACGCAGTATTTT
CASSPEGMSTDTQYF
>few|TRBJ2-5|.|TRBV7-2
TGTGCCAGCAGCCCAACAGGGTCTCCGGAGACCCAGTACTTC
CASSPTGSPETQYF
>few|TRBJ2-7|.|TRBV14
TGTGCCAGCAGCGGACGGCACGGCGACGGACTCCCCTACGAGCAGTACTTC
CASSGRHGDGLPYEQYF
>few|TRBJ2-1|TRBD2|TRBV20-1
TGCAGTGCTATAAGGCTAGCGGGAAAACCTAGCTCCTACAATGAGCAGTTCTTC
CSAIRLAGKPSSYNEQFF
>.|TRBJ2-1|.|TRBV28
TGTGCCAGCAGGAGGAGGAGCGGTCACAATGAGCAGTTCTTC
CASRRRSGHNEQFF
>.|TRBJ2-7|TRBD1|TRBV5-1
TGCGCCAGCAGACCTGACCGGGACAGACGCTACGAGCAGTACTTC
CASRPDRDRRYEQYF
>many|TRBJ2-4|TRBD1|TRBV7-2
TGTGCCAGCAGCTTATGGGGACAGGGTAACATCGGCAAAAACATTCAGTACTTC
CASSLWGQGNIGKNIQYF
>.|TRBJ2-1|.|TRBV24-1
TGTGCCACCAGTGATTCCGGGGGTCCCTCCTACAATGAGCAGTTCTTC
CATSDSGGPSYNEQFF
>few|TRBJ2-3|TRBD2|TRBV4-3
TGCGCCAGCAGCCAAGTGACTAGCGGGGTGGGTACGCAGTATTTT
CASSQVTSGVGTQYF
>few|TRBJ2-4|TRBD1|TRBV7-2
TGTGCCAGCAGCTTAGGGACAGGGAGGTACTTC
CASSLGTGRYF
>few|TRBJ2-7|TRBD1|TRBV2
TGTGCCAGCAAACTGGGACAGGGAAGCTCCTACGAGCAGTACTTC
CASKLGQGSSYEQYF
>few|TRBJ1-4|TRBD1|TRBV25-1
TGTGCCAGCAGTGAACTGACAGGGGAAAATGAAAAACTGTTTTTT
CASSELTGENEKLFF
>.|TRBJ1-2|.|TRBV6-5
TGTGCCACCCGTAGGGGATCAGGCTTAGGCGGCTACACCTTC
CATRRGSGLGGYTF
>.|TRBJ2-7|TRBD1|TRBV7-9
TGTGCCAGCAGCTTCTTGGACAGGGGGCTTTCTGAGCAGTACTTC
CASSFLDRGLSEQYF
>few|TRBJ2-3|.|TRBV9
TGTGCCAGCAGCGTGGAGGTCGGCACAGATACGCAGTATTTT
CASSVEVGTDTQYF
>.|TRBJ2-4|.|TRBV6-4
TGTGCCAGCAGTCCAGACACAGGGGAGGGAAACATTCAGTACTTC
CASSPDTGEGNIQYF
>many|TRBJ2-5|.|TRBV29-1
TGCAGCGTTGCACGGGGACAAGAGACCCAGTACTTC
CSVARGQETQYF
>many|TRBJ2-5|.|TRBV4-3
TGCGCCAGCAGCCAAGATAGGGGAGACCAAGAGACCCAGTACTTC
CASSQDRGDQETQYF
>.|TRBJ1-2|.|TRBV3-1
TGTGCCAGCAGCCAAGAGAACCGGGATCTGGAGGGCTACACCTTC
CASSQENRDLEGYTF
>few|TRBJ1-1|.|TRBV21-1
TGTGCCAGCAGGGCCCCATTGGACAGGGCTGAAGCTTTCTTT
CASRAPLDRAEAFF
>few|TRBJ1-4|.|TRBV6-2/TRBV6-3
TGTGCCAGCAGCCCCGAGCTCTACCAGAATGAAAAACTGTTTTTT
CASSPELYQNEKLFF
>few|TRBJ1-1|TRBD1|TRBV5-5
TGTGCCAGCAGCTTGGCGGACAGGGGTTCCGTCGGGGCTTTCTTT
CASSLADRGSVGAFF
>.|TRBJ2-2|TRBD2|TRBV6-2/TRBV6-3
TGTGCCAGCAGTTACTCGACGGGGGGGGTGTTTTTCATCGCCGGGGAGCTGTTTTTT
CASSYSTGGVFFIAGELFF
>.|TRBJ1-1|.|TRBV11-2
TGTGCCAGCAGCTTCTCTGGTCTTGCTGAAGCTTTCTTT
CASSFSGLAEAFF
>many|TRBJ2-7|TRBD1|TRBV20-1
TGCAGTGCTACCAGACAGGGTTACGAGCAGTACTTC
CSATRQGYEQYF
>.|TRBJ1-2|.|TRBV29-1
TGCAGCGGAACATCAAACTATGGCTACACCTTC
CSGTSNYGYTF
>.|TRBJ1-4|.|TRBV20-1
TGCAGTGCTAGCTACAGGGCTGAAAAACTGTTTTTT
CSASYRAEKLFF
>.|TRBJ2-3|.|TRBV7-3
TGTGCCAGCAGCCCCCCCAGGATGGGCCCCGACACAGATACGCAGTATTTT
CASSPPRMGPDTDTQYF
>few|TRBJ2-1|TRBD1|TRBV5-1
TGCGCCAGCAGCTTTGGCCCAGGGGGATCGGGTGAGCAGTTCTTC
CASSFGPGGSGEQFF
>.|TRBJ2-5|.|TRBV12-3/TRBV12-4
TGTGCCAGCAGTTTACGCTCAGGCGGGGAGACCCAGTACTTC
CASSLRSGGETQYF
>.|TRBJ1-2|.|TRBV7-9
TGTGCCACCCCAGTCGGCGATGGCTACACCTTC
CATPVGDGYTF
>few|TRBJ2-1|.|TRBV7-9
TGTGCCAGCAGCTTAGCGGTGCCGGGGGCCTACAATGAGCAGTTCTTC
CASSLAVPGAYNEQFF
>.|TRBJ2-6|.|TRBV21-1
TGTGCCAGCAGCGATCCCTCGCCCATGGCTCGATGTAAGGGGGCCAACGTCCTGACTTTC
CASSDPSPMARCKGANVLTF
>.|TRBJ1-1|.|TRBV7-3
TGTGCCAGCAGCTTTTTGGGGGTCAGGATGAACACTGAAGCTTTCTTT
CASSFLGVRMNTEAFF
>few|TRBJ2-5|.|TRBV7-9
TGTGCCAGCAGCTTATTCCCGGCAGCATTGGGGGAAGAGACCCAGTACTTC
CASSLFPAALGEETQYF
>.|TRBJ2-1|.|TRBV24-1
TGTGCCACCAGTGATGCGGGACGGAACTACAATGAGCAGTTCTTC
CATSDAGRNYNEQFF